Listed below are T cell receptor beta chains from one sample, sequenced in a study of T-cell reconstitution after alpha-beta-depleted transplantation in children. TCRdb re-analysed the PCR reads in MiXCR, keeping a single row per CDR3 protein. The table has about 180,000 distinct CDR3 sequences, roughly 11% seen once; the top ten hold less than 15%. Sequencing used PBMCs, obtained before TCRalphabeta/CD19-depleted stem cell transplant. All receptors derive from a boy aged 2 to 10 with acute myeloid leukemia, due to receive a stem cell transplant. Each CDR3 is given with its conserved first and last residue. The order of the fields is clone size, D gene, V gene, J gene, CDR3 DNA, CDR3 protein. The D gene is left open where the match is weak. Size is omitted from some rows. Given values are once, few, many or a class for expanded clones.

size: -
D: TRBD1
V: TRBV29-1
J: TRBJ2-7
DNA: TGCAGCGTTGATCCAGGGGGCCACGAGCAGTACTTC
CDR3: CSVDPGGHEQYF

size: many
D: -
V: TRBV5-1
J: TRBJ2-3
DNA: TGCGCCAGCAGCTTGGCAGGGATTTTTAGCACAGATACGCAGTATTTT
CDR3: CASSLAGIFSTDTQYF

size: many
D: -
V: TRBV20-1
J: TRBJ2-7
DNA: TGCAGTGCTAGAGTTTTGCGGGTCACAACCGAGCAGTACTTC
CDR3: CSARVLRVTTEQYF

size: many
D: -
V: TRBV7-2
J: TRBJ2-5
DNA: TGTGCCAGCGGGAACGTGGTGGTTCGCCAAGAGACCCAGTACTTC
CDR3: CASGNVVVRQETQYF

size: many
D: TRBD2
V: TRBV5-1
J: TRBJ2-3
DNA: TGCGCCAGCAGCTTGCAGGGCGGGGGGGCCGCAGATACGCAGTATTTT
CDR3: CASSLQGGGAADTQYF

size: many
D: TRBD1
V: TRBV5-1
J: TRBJ1-2
DNA: TGCGCCAGCAGCTTTACAGGGGATCCTAACTATGGCTACACCTTC
CDR3: CASSFTGDPNYGYTF

size: many
D: TRBD1
V: TRBV5-1
J: TRBJ2-5
DNA: TGCGCCAGCAGCCCCGGACAGGGCGGGGTGACCCAGTACTTC
CDR3: CASSPGQGGVTQYF

size: many
D: -
V: TRBV3-1
J: TRBJ2-1
DNA: TGTGCCAGCAGCCCCCTAGTCGCCTACGGCAATGAGCAGTTCTTC
CDR3: CASSPLVAYGNEQFF

size: many
D: -
V: TRBV29-1
J: TRBJ2-1
DNA: TGCAGCGCCATAGCGGATTTGAGCTCCTACAATGAGCAGTTCTTC
CDR3: CSAIADLSSYNEQFF

size: many
D: TRBD1
V: TRBV6-5
J: TRBJ1-1
DNA: TGTGCCAGCAGTCGGGACAGAGAAGCTTTCTTT
CDR3: CASSRDREAFF

size: -
D: TRBD1
V: TRBV3-1
J: TRBJ1-5
DNA: TGTGCCTTCAGTACACCCACGGGACAGGGTGGGGAAGGCCAGCCCCAGCATTTT
CDR3: CAFSTPTGQGGEGQPQHF

size: many
D: TRBD2
V: TRBV12-3/TRBV12-4
J: TRBJ2-2
DNA: TGTGCCAGCCGCCCGGGGGGGGGCGGAAGGGCCGGGGAGCTGTTTTTT
CDR3: CASRPGGGGRAGELFF

size: many
D: -
V: TRBV11-1
J: TRBJ1-4
DNA: TGTGCCAGCAGCCGGACCCTTTCGGATGAAAAACTGTTTTTT
CDR3: CASSRTLSDEKLFF

size: many
D: TRBD1
V: TRBV20-1
J: TRBJ2-5
DNA: TGCAGTGCCTCTCTCCTGGGACAGGGCAGAGAAGAGACCCAGTACTTC
CDR3: CSASLLGQGREETQYF

size: many
D: -
V: TRBV7-9
J: TRBJ2-3
DNA: TGTGCCAGCAGTTCAGGACGGGGGCAACACACAGATACGCAGTATTTT
CDR3: CASSSGRGQHTDTQYF

size: many
D: -
V: TRBV28
J: TRBJ2-7
DNA: TGTGCCAGCAGTTTGACGGACCGTATAACCTACGAGCAGTACTTC
CDR3: CASSLTDRITYEQYF

size: many
D: -
V: TRBV5-1
J: TRBJ1-5
DNA: TGCGCCAGCGGACAGCCCCAGCATTTT
CDR3: CASGQPQHF

size: -
D: TRBD1
V: TRBV12-3/TRBV12-4
J: TRBJ1-1
DNA: TGTGCCAGCAGTTTACGCACGATCCCCGGGACAGGGGGCACTGAAGCTTTCTTT
CDR3: CASSLRTIPGTGGTEAFF

size: many
D: -
V: TRBV20-1
J: TRBJ1-1
DNA: TGCAGTGCCCCGGGAACGGGGGGCCAGCCTGAAGCTTTCTTT
CDR3: CSAPGTGGQPEAFF

size: many
D: TRBD2
V: TRBV20-1
J: TRBJ2-4
DNA: TGCAGTGCTAGAGATCATCTGACTAGCGGAAACATTCAGTACTTC
CDR3: CSARDHLTSGNIQYF

size: many
D: -
V: TRBV6-2/TRBV6-3
J: TRBJ1-6
DNA: TGTGCCAGCAGTTACCCGGACATACCTGCACCCCTCCACTTT
CDR3: CASSYPDIPAPLHF

size: many
D: TRBD1
V: TRBV5-1
J: TRBJ2-1
DNA: TGCGCCAGCAGCTCTACCGGGACAGGGGATCATGAGCAGTTCTTC
CDR3: CASSSTGTGDHEQFF